This entry features one T cell receptor beta chain sequence. What it recognizes is unknown. The sample is drawn from a study of T-cell reconstitution after alpha-beta-depleted transplantation in children. Study-wide points: Recipient T cells and thymic progenitors that survived gave rise to the high TCRbeta diversity observed at day 60 in some patients. Counts and diversity of T cells one year after transplant came mostly from newly produced T cells. After transplant, at about two months, alpha-beta T cells were reportedly derived from several hundred expanded graft clones.

Researchers prepared the TCRbeta library using unique molecular identifiers, the study reports. TCRdb analysed the PCR reads with MiXCR anew, one entry per CDR3 protein. The sample gives hundreds of thousands of distinct CDR3 sequences, around 12% of which show up once; 0.79% is in the top ten. V was clipped by 4 bases and J by 3 bases, with 14 bases between them. This CDR3 has 14 residues. CDR1 DFQATT and CDR2 SNEGSKA come from the germline V gene (reference sequence). This rearrangement joins TRBV20-1 to TRBJ2-3; D might be TRBD2 (5 bases). The sequencing used PBMCs, collected before TCRalphabeta/CD19-depleted stem cell transplant. This TCR came from a girl aged 2-10 years with congenital amegakaryocytic thrombocytopenia, due to receive a stem cell transplant. CDR3 coding DNA: TGCAGTGCTAATCCAGGACTCGGGACAGATACGCAGTATTTT. This translates into CSANPGLGTDTQYF.